These 23 T cell receptor beta chains were all obtained from the same sample, sequenced in a study of control samples from healthy donors and cancer patients. The repertoire was sequenced with immunoSEQ multiplex PCR; TCRdb's copy has only in-frame clones and lacks some. The table shows about 200,000 clones, with 90% to 95% occurring only once. The sequencing input was blood. Every receptor here comes from a man aged 25-45 years in good health.

The chain uses TRBV5-1 and TRBJ1-2; tentative D call: TRBD1 (5 bases). Germline V gene sequence: CDR1 SGHRS, CDR2 YFSETQ. CDR3 length equals 14 residues. Trimming took off 0 bases at V and 2 bases at J, with 8 bases between the two ends. Here the CDR3 reads CASSLEGQNYGYTF. Here the CDR3 DNA reads TGCGCCAGCAGCTTGGAGGGGCAAAACTATGGCTACACCTTC. Full variable domain (remainder filled in from reference TRBV5-1 and TRBJ1-2): KAGVTQTPRYLIKTRGQQVTLSCSPISGHRSVSWYQQTPGQGLQFLFEYFSETQRNKGNFPGRFSGRQFSNSRSEMNVSTLELGDSALYLCASSLEGQNYGYTFGSGTRLTVV.

V and J are TRBV18 and TRBJ1-6; D unclear. This CDR3 spans 15 amino acids. V lost 2 bases to trimming and J lost 7 bases, with 12 bases between them. Looked up from germline, CDR1 is KGHSH and CDR2 is LQKENI. The CDR3 coding sequence is TGTGCCAGCTCACCAGGTCAGGTCGGAAATTCACCCCTCCACTTT. Protein sequence: CASSPGQVGNSPLHF.

The chain is built from TRBV18 and TRBJ1-2, with D perhaps matching TRBD1 (6 bases). Trimming pared 1 base from V and 8 bases from J, leaving 20 bases between. CDR1 and CDR2 (germline): KGHSH, LQKENI. This CDR3 spans 16 amino acids. The CDR3 is CASSPLNDVGARGYTF. The CDR3 coding sequence is TGTGCCAGCTCACCACTTAACGACGTGGGGGCGCGGGGCTACACCTTC.

V and J are TRBV5-1 and TRBJ1-6, with a possible D match to TRBD1 (6 bases). V was clipped by 3 bases and J by 10 bases, with 14 bases between them. The germline CDR1 and CDR2 sequences are SGHRS and YFSETQ. This CDR3 is built from 14 residues. As DNA, the CDR3 is TGCGCCAGCAGCTCGGACAGTCCTAGGTCACCCCTCCACTTT. Its translation: CASSSDSPRSPLHF.

This clone was picked up a small number of times. The same CDR3 arises from other DNA sequences in this sample as well. The gene calls are TRBV30 and TRBJ2-7; possibly TRBD1 or TRBD2 for D (5 bases each). This CDR3 spans 13 amino acids. CDR1 is GTSNPN and CDR2 is SVGIG in the germline V gene (reference sequence). The V end was cut by 4 bases, the J end by 3 bases, with 13 bases between. The CDR3 DNA reads as TGTGCCTGGACTCCCGGGACGGACTACGAGCAGTACTTC. It encodes CAWTPGTDYEQYF.

The chain has TRBV13 and TRBJ2-7; D not certain. Germline CDR1 PRHDT, CDR2 FYEKMQ (reference sequence). V gave up 1 base and J gave up 3 bases, with 1 base separating them. The CDR3 totals 11 residues. This CDR3 reads CASSLDYEQYF. DNA of the CDR3: TGTGCCAGCAGCTTAGACTACGAGCAGTACTTC.

The chain has TRBV7-9 and TRBJ1-1, with unresolved D. Trimming removed 2 bases from V and 6 bases from J, with 13 bases in between. Germline CDR1 is SEHNR and CDR2 is FQNEAQ (reference sequence). The CDR3 has 14 residues. The CDR3 DNA follows: TGTGCCAGCAGCTTACTGGGGAGAATCCCTGAAGCTTTCTTT. The encoded protein is CASSLLGRIPEAFF.

J is TRBJ1-5 and V is TRBV30; D perhaps matches TRBD1 (6 bases). The CDR3 runs 13 residues. The V gene's germline CDR1 is GTSNPN and CDR2 SVGIG (reference sequence). The germline V and J ends were trimmed by 3 bases and 4 bases, with 10 bases remaining between them. CDR3 coding DNA: TGTGCCTGGAGCCTCGGACAGAATCAGCCCCAGCATTTT. Its translation: CAWSLGQNQPQHF.

The chain employs TRBV7-2 and TRBJ2-7; 7 nucleotides align to TRBD1. CDR1 SGHTA and CDR2 FQGNSA come from the germline V gene. Trimming removed 5 bases from V and 3 bases from J; junction bases left unmatched: 7. The CDR3 sequence is 14 residues long. The CDR3: CASSARAGGYEQYF. Written as DNA, the CDR3 is TGTGCCAGCAGCGCTCGTGCAGGGGGCTACGAGCAGTACTTC.

The chain is built from TRBV30 and TRBJ2-1; TRBD1 might be the D (5 bases). This CDR3 comprises 15 residues. Germline V gene lookup returns CDR1 GTSNPN and CDR2 SVGIG (reference sequence). Trimming removed 1 base at V and 0 bases at J, with 10 bases between. For the CDR3, the DNA is TGTGCCTGGAGTGAGGGGTCAAGCTCCTACAATGAGCAGTTCTTC. This gives the protein CAWSEGSSSYNEQFF.

The chain combines TRBV12-3 or TRBV12-4 with TRBJ2-3; tentatively, D is TRBD2 (5 bases). This CDR3 has 13 residues. Trimming cost V 6 bases and J 9 bases, with 16 bases left between them. The CDR3 DNA follows: TGTGCCAGCAGATACAAGGGAGAGGGAACGCAGTATTTT. Amino acids: CASRYKGEGTQYF.

The chain employs TRBV5-1 and TRBJ2-2; TRBD2 matches at 8 bases. Trimming removed 5 bases from V and 5 bases from J; junction bases left unmatched: 11. CDR3 length: 16 residues. CDR1 is SGHRS, CDR2 YFSETQ, per germline. The CDR3 DNA follows: TGCGCCAGCAGACTTCTTGCGGGGGGCTGGACCGGGGAGCTGTTTTTT. It is translated as CASRLLAGGWTGELFF.

This chain connects TRBV2 to TRBJ1-5; possibly TRBD1 for D (5 bases). Germline assignment: CDR1 SNHLY and CDR2 FYNNEI. V was pared by 7 bases and J by 6 bases, with 16 bases between. The CDR3 runs 14 residues. Here the CDR3 reads CASKRAGGSQPQHF. CDR3 coding DNA: TGTGCCAGCAAGCGGGCGGGGGGGAGTCAGCCCCAGCATTTT.

This rearrangement joins TRBV27 to TRBJ2-3; 12 bases match TRBD2. V lost 2 bases and J lost 4; bases outside the gene matches: 4. This CDR3 comprises 16 residues. CDR1 and CDR2 from the germline V gene are MNHEY and SMNVEV (reference sequence). CDR3 residues: CASSLLASGGADTQYF. The CDR3 DNA reads TGTGCCAGCAGTTTACTGGCTAGCGGGGGGGCAGATACGCAGTATTTT.

There are a few counts of this clone. The genes are TRBV13 and TRBJ2-7; 11 positions agree with TRBD2. Germline values: CDR1 PRHDT, CDR2 FYEKMQ (reference sequence). The CDR3 loop spans 17 amino acids. V gave up 0 bases and J gave up 7 bases; unmatched junction bases: 11. This chain's CDR3 is CASSLGAGTSGSLEQYF. CDR3 coding DNA: TGTGCCAGCAGCTTAGGAGCCGGGACTAGCGGATCCCTTGAGCAGTACTTC.

The chain uses TRBV5-6 and TRBJ1-1; 11 nucleotides line up with TRBD1. In germline, CDR1 is SGHDT, CDR2 YYEEEE. The CDR3 covers 16 residues. The J segment lost 8 bases and the V segment lost 4 bases, leaving 13 bases of the junction unmatched. Written as DNA, the CDR3 is TGTGCCAGCAGCCCCCGTCGGACAGGGGGCCAGGACGAAGCTTTCTTT. Translating gives CASSPRRTGGQDEAFF.

This rearrangement joins TRBV4-1 to TRBJ1-5; maybe TRBD1 (5 bases). The CDR3 is made up of 17 amino acids. CDR1 and CDR2 from the germline V gene are MGHRA and YSYEKL. V lost 1 base and J 3 bases, leaving 16 bases between the germline ends. The CDR3 here is CASSQGGTSWVNQPQHF. For the CDR3, the DNA is TGCGCCAGCAGCCAAGGAGGGACGTCGTGGGTCAATCAGCCCCAGCATTTT.

The chain employs TRBV7-3 and TRBJ1-2, with D uncertain. The CDR3 length is 16 residues. Trimming took 1 base from V and 3 from J, leaving 15 bases between them. Germline lookup yields CDR1 SGHTA and CDR2 FQGTGA. CDR3 DNA sequence: TGTGCCAGCAGCTTAAATGGCCCAGGCAGCTACTATGGCTACACCTTC. This sequence encodes CASSLNGPGSYYGYTF.

This clone was detected a few times. The chain recombines TRBV5-1 with TRBJ2-3; TRBD2 matches 11 bases. The CDR3 has 21 amino acids. CDR1 and CDR2 (germline): SGHRS, YFSETQ. V dropped 0 bases and J dropped 0; count of bases not matched to a gene: 15. CDR3 amino acids: CASSLAFGGLADRPSTDTQYF. Written as DNA, the CDR3 is TGCGCCAGCAGCTTGGCCTTTGGGGGACTAGCGGACCGACCTAGCACAGATACGCAGTATTTT.

In its sample, this clone was seen a few times. The chain recombines TRBV7-9 with TRBJ2-3; 8 positions match TRBD2. Germline lookup yields CDR1 SEHNR and CDR2 FQNEAQ (reference sequence). With V trimmed by 2 bases and J by 0 bases, 10 bases remained unmatched. This CDR3 spans 18 amino acids. The CDR3 nucleotides read TGTGCCAGCAGCTTAAGGGGCGGGGGGCCGACTAGCACAGATACGCAGTATTTT. Its translation is CASSLRGGGPTSTDTQYF.

This clone has a single count. The CDR3 DNA reads TGTGCCAGCAGCGCCTCTGAAGATACGCAGTATTTT. Protein product: CASSASEDTQYF. The chain employs TRBV9 and TRBJ2-3; no clear D gene. The germline V gene encodes CDR1 SGDLS and CDR2 YYNGEE. The CDR3 contains 12 residues. V was pared by 3 bases and J by 5 bases, with 7 bases between.

This chain connects TRBV24-1 to TRBJ2-1; D possibly uses TRBD1 or TRBD2 (5 bases each). This CDR3 has 15 amino acids. The germline CDR1 and CDR2 sequences are KGHDR and SFDVKD. With 0 bases removed from V and 6 bases from J, the gap between germline ends came to 11 bases. CDR3 region: CATSDLGDPVNEQFF. In nucleotides, the CDR3 is TGTGCCACCAGTGATTTGGGGGACCCAGTCAATGAGCAGTTCTTC.

This clone was counted a few times. The chain links TRBV27 to TRBJ1-2, with D uncertain. Trimming stripped 6 bases from V and 6 bases from J, with 20 bases between. This CDR3 spans 15 amino acids. The V gene's germline CDR1 is MNHEY and CDR2 SMNVEV (reference sequence). This chain's CDR3 is CASSLSEFPFHGYTF. The CDR3 nucleotides read TGTGCCAGCAGCCTGAGCGAGTTTCCTTTTCATGGCTACACCTTC.